Listed here are 32 T cell receptor beta chains from one sample, sequenced in a study of T cell repertoires in cytomegalovirus infection. TCRdb re-called the reads with MiXCR, one entry per CDR3 protein. The sample comprises 200,000 to 300,000 distinct CDR3 sequences, around 8.7% of which are singletons, and about 15% rests with the top ten. The sequenced sample consisted of PBMCs. Receptor source: a human donor in good health (CMV status not recorded). Some clones in this sample may be carry-over from other donors' samples.

At least ten counts were recorded for this clonotype. This chain uses TRBV3-1 with TRBJ1-5; perhaps TRBD1 as D (5 bases). Germline-derived CDR1 and CDR2 are LGHDT and YNNKEL (reference sequence). V was clipped by 4 bases and J by 0 bases, with 7 bases between them. The CDR3 sequence is 14 residues long. CDR3 nucleotide sequence: TGTGCCAGCAGCCGGGGGAATAGCAATCAGCCCCAGCATTTT. This codes for CASSRGNSNQPQHF.

This clonotype has ten or more counts. This rearrangement joins TRBV19 to TRBJ1-4; D perhaps matches TRBD1 (6 bases). V gave up 2 bases and J gave up 8 bases, with 15 bases separating them. The length of the CDR3 is 15 residues. Germline lookup yields CDR1 LNHDA and CDR2 SQIVND (reference sequence). Here the CDR3 reads CASSIPLQGLEKLFF. The CDR3 DNA is TGTGCCAGTAGTATACCCTTGCAGGGGTTGGAAAAACTGTTTTTT. Together with reference TRBV19 and TRBJ1-4, the CDR3 gives the full variable domain: DGGITQSPKYLFRKEGQNVTLSCEQNLNHDAMYWYRQDPGQGLRLIYYSQIVNDFQKGDIAEGYSVSREKKESFPLTVTSAQKNPTAFYLCASSIPLQGLEKLFFGSGTQLSVL.

This clonotype came up many times. The CDR3 coding sequence is TGTGCCAGTACCAGTTCGAGGGGATCTGAAGCTTTCTTT. Translating it yields CASTSSRGSEAFF. The chain employs TRBV19 and TRBJ1-1; a possible D gene is TRBD1 (5 bases). V was clipped by 7 bases and J by 6 bases, with 15 bases between them. This CDR3 has 13 residues. The V gene's germline CDR1 is LNHDA and CDR2 SQIVND (reference sequence).

The table lists this clonotype with many counts. The rearrangement uses TRBV6-1 and TRBJ2-7; D is unclear. The length of the CDR3 is 14 residues. Germline V gene data show CDR1 as MNHNS and CDR2 as SASEGT. V was pared by 1 base and J by 0 bases, with 7 bases between. CDR3 DNA: TGTGCCAGCAGTGAAGTGGTCACCTCCTACGAGCAGTACTTC. Its protein is CASSEVVTSYEQYF.

This clonotype was counted at least ten times. The V and J genes are TRBV7-2 and TRBJ1-5; D gene unclear. This CDR3 region has 12 residues. Germline CDR1 is SGHTA and CDR2 is FQGNSA. V was cut by 5 bases and J by 0 bases, with 2 bases left in between. The DNA of the CDR3 is TGTGCCAGCAGCACTAGCAATCAGCCCCAGCATTTT. It encodes CASSTSNQPQHF.

This clonotype was picked up a small number of times. This chain joins TRBV30 and TRBJ2-5; D might be TRBD2 (6 bases). The germline V gene has CDR1 GTSNPN and CDR2 SVGIG (reference sequence). V dropped 0 bases and J dropped 2 bases, with 10 bases sitting between them. The CDR3 covers 14 residues. As DNA, the CDR3 is TGTGCCTGGAGTGTAGGCGGGGTACAAGAGACCCAGTACTTC. Protein sequence: CAWSVGGVQETQYF.

This clonotype was found many times. The rearrangement links TRBV7-2 to TRBJ1-3; possible D gene TRBD1, 5 bases. This CDR3 has 15 residues. CDR1 and CDR2 (germline): SGHTA, FQGNSA. Trimming shortened V by 2 bases and J by 4 bases, and 12 bases separated the two germline ends. The DNA of the CDR3 is TGTGCCAGCAGCTTAATCAGGGCGCGGGGAAACACCATATATTTT. Amino acids: CASSLIRARGNTIYF. Full variable domain (outside the CDR3, taken from reference TRBV7-2 and TRBJ1-3): GAGVSQSPSNKVTEKGKDVELRCDPISGHTALYWYRQSLGQGLEFLIYFQGNSAPDKSGLPSDRFSAERTGGSVSTLTIQRTQQEDSAVYLCASSLIRARGNTIYFGEGSWLTVV.

The V call is TRBV30, the J call TRBJ1-1, with D tentatively TRBD1 (5 bases). In germline, CDR1 is GTSNPN, CDR2 SVGIG (reference sequence). The V end lost 8 bases, the J end lost 1 base, and 17 bases lay between the germline ends. The CDR3 has 14 residues. The chain's CDR3 is CARIRPTGNTEAFF. DNA for the CDR3: TGTGCCAGGATCCGCCCAACAGGGAACACTGAAGCTTTCTTT. Together with reference TRBV30 and TRBJ1-1, the CDR3 gives the full variable domain: SQTIHQWPATLVQPVGSPLSLECTVEGTSNPNLYWYRQAAGRGLQLLFYSVGIGQISSEVPQNLSASRPQDRQFILSSKKLLLSDSGFYLCARIRPTGNTEAFFGQGTRLTVV.

The chain links TRBV6-6 to TRBJ2-7; possibly TRBD1 or TRBD2 for D (6 bases each). This CDR3 contains 13 residues. With 4 bases removed from V and 8 bases from J, the gap between germline ends came to 15 bases. Germline V CDR1 and CDR2: MNHNY, SVGAGI (reference sequence). CDR3 nucleotide sequence: TGTGCCAGCAGTTTAAAGACTGGGGGGCAGCAGTACTTC. Translated: CASSLKTGGQQYF.

At least ten counts were recorded for this clonotype. The chain uses TRBV7-2 and TRBJ2-5; either TRBD1 or TRBD2 may supply D (6 bases each). CDR3 length: 14 residues. Trimming stripped 3 bases from V and 2 bases from J, with 10 bases between. Germline V lookup: CDR1 SGHTA, CDR2 FQGNSA. CDR3 sequence: CASSFRGAQETQYF. The CDR3 region has the DNA TGTGCCAGCAGCTTTAGGGGGGCACAAGAGACCCAGTACTTC.

This clonotype has ten or more counts. V gene TRBV6-6 combines with J gene TRBJ2-5; a possible D gene is TRBD1 (5 bases). V lost 0 bases, J lost 1 base, and 6 bases lay in between. Germline assignment: CDR1 MNHNY and CDR2 SVGAGI (reference sequence). There are 14 residues in the CDR3. This CDR3 reads CASSYSTAQETQYF. The DNA of the CDR3 is TGTGCCAGCAGTTACTCGACAGCCCAAGAGACCCAGTACTTC.

This clonotype was seen many times. This rearrangement joins TRBV5-1 to TRBJ2-1; 10 nucleotides match TRBD2. CDR3 length: 18 residues. V gave up 3 bases and J gave up 8 bases; unmatched junction bases: 17. Germline-derived CDR1 and CDR2 are SGHRS and YFSETQ. The CDR3 here is CASSSSVGAGGRLDEQFF. DNA of the CDR3: TGCGCCAGCAGCTCCAGTGTTGGAGCGGGAGGGCGATTGGATGAGCAGTTCTTC.

There are many counts of this clonotype. The chain employs TRBV5-1 and TRBJ2-1, with D possibly being TRBD1 (6 bases). CDR3 length: 15 residues. V was trimmed by 7 bases and J by 0 bases, leaving 14 bases between them. In germline, CDR1 is SGHRS, CDR2 YFSETQ. CDR3 bases: TGCGCCAGCGCCCTTACAGGGACCTCCTACAATGAGCAGTTCTTC. Amino acids: CASALTGTSYNEQFF.

This clonotype was seen only a few times. The rearrangement joins TRBV12-3 or TRBV12-4 to TRBJ2-5; D remains unclear. V shed 1 base and J shed 1 base, with 10 bases lying between them. The CDR3 runs 15 residues. Here the CDR3 reads CASSLERGTQETQYF. The CDR3 nucleotides are TGTGCCAGCAGTTTAGAACGTGGCACCCAAGAGACCCAGTACTTC.

This clonotype occurred many times. The V and J genes are TRBV7-2 and TRBJ1-1, with D perhaps TRBD1 (6 bases). Germline V gene lookup returns CDR1 SGHTA and CDR2 FQGNSA. Trimming removed 5 bases from V and 2 bases from J, with 15 bases in between. This CDR3 has 15 residues. The CDR3 nucleotides read TGTGCCAGCAGCCGACAGCCAGGGGTTAACACTGAAGCTTTCTTT. Its translation: CASSRQPGVNTEAFF.

The rearrangement joins TRBV7-2 to TRBJ2-5; D not resolved. There are 13 residues in the CDR3. With 0 bases removed from V and 9 bases from J, the gap between germline ends came to 11 bases. Germline CDR1 reads SGHTA; CDR2 reads FQGNSA. The CDR3 coding sequence is TGTGCCAGCAGCTTAGCCCTAAGCCGTTCCCAGTACTTC. Translating it yields CASSLALSRSQYF. Variable domain in full (rest from reference TRBV7-2 and TRBJ2-5): GAGVSQSPSNKVTEKGKDVELRCDPISGHTALYWYRQSLGQGLEFLIYFQGNSAPDKSGLPSDRFSAERTGGSVSTLTIQRTQQEDSAVYLCASSLALSRSQYFGPGTRLLVL.

The chain recombines TRBV28 with TRBJ1-2; D is unresolved. Trimming removed 7 bases at V and 6 bases at J, with 18 bases between. The CDR3 sequence is 14 residues long. The germline V gene encodes CDR1 MDHEN and CDR2 SYDVKM. The CDR3 reads CASTYVGNPHGYTF. The DNA for the CDR3 is TGTGCCAGCACTTACGTGGGTAATCCTCATGGCTACACCTTC.

This clonotype was picked up many times. The J gene is TRBJ1-1, the V gene TRBV7-2, with D uncertain. The CDR3 contains 14 residues. Deletions cut 5 bases from V and 5 bases from J, with 15 bases between. Germline CDR1 and CDR2: SGHTA and FQGNSA. The CDR3 coding sequence is TGTGCCAGCAGCACGACGGTGGGCGGAACTGAAGCTTTCTTT. This codes for CASSTTVGGTEAFF.

This clonotype was seen ten or more times. The V and J genes are TRBV20-1 and TRBJ2-5; 8 nucleotides align to TRBD2. Germline lookup yields CDR1 DFQATT and CDR2 SNEGSKA (reference sequence). Unmatched junction bases numbered 23, after V lost 6 bases and J lost 5 bases. CDR3 length equals 18 residues. CDR3 in DNA: TGCAGTGCCCCGCCCCTCTTATTAGCGGGGCCGACCGGGGAGACCCAGTACTTC. Protein sequence: CSAPPLLLAGPTGETQYF.

The V gene is TRBV12-3 or TRBV12-4, the J gene TRBJ1-1; the D is unclear. Trimming left V 3 bases short and J 3 bases short, with 14 bases between. CDR3 length: 15 residues. The CDR3 region is CASSFQVGRDTEAFF. CDR3 DNA sequence: TGTGCCAGCAGTTTTCAGGTCGGGAGGGACACTGAAGCTTTCTTT.

The sample holds many counts of this clonotype. The chain employs TRBV7-8 and TRBJ2-7, with 10 bases aligning to TRBD2. This CDR3 spans 16 amino acids. Germline lookup yields CDR1 SGHVS and CDR2 FQNEAQ. V shed 3 bases and J 6 bases; nucleotides not matched to a gene: 11. The CDR3 DNA reads TGTGCCAGCAGCTTTCTAGCGGGAGTTGCATCCGGCGAGCAGTACTTC. It yields the protein CASSFLAGVASGEQYF.

V is TRBV7-2 and J is TRBJ2-1; 7 nucleotides align to TRBD2. This CDR3 has 13 amino acids. V shed 4 bases, J shed 6 bases, and the junction held 3 bases outside the gene matches. The germline V gene has CDR1 SGHTA and CDR2 FQGNSA. The CDR3 is CASSWGGTNEQFF. The CDR3 DNA follows: TGTGCCAGCAGCTGGGGGGGGACCAATGAGCAGTTCTTC.

This clonotype has ten or more counts. This chain links TRBV11-2 with TRBJ2-2, with D perhaps assigned TRBD1 or TRBD2 (6 bases each). In germline, CDR1 is SGHAT, CDR2 FQNNGV. This CDR3 has 16 residues. The V gene lost 7 bases and the J gene lost 1 base, with 16 bases spanning the gap. The CDR3 here is CASNLGGSLNTGELFF. CDR3 DNA: TGTGCCAGCAACCTAGGGGGGTCCTTGAACACCGGGGAGCTGTTTTTT.

This clonotype was observed at least ten times. The DNA of the CDR3 is TGTGCCAGCAAACTACAGGGTTTGATTACTGAAGCTTTCTTT. Translating it yields CASKLQGLITEAFF. The chain joins TRBV7-2 to TRBJ1-1; D may be TRBD1 (6 bases). The length of the CDR3 is 14 residues. Germline V gene data show CDR1 as SGHTA and CDR2 as FQGNSA. V was shortened by 7 bases and J by 5 bases, with 17 bases between the two germline ends.

In its sample, this clonotype was seen many times. Here the CDR3 DNA reads TGTGCCAGCAGTCGGACAGGGGGATTGGGAGGCTACACCTTC. Translated: CASSRTGGLGGYTF. V and J are TRBV7-2 and TRBJ1-2; 10 bases line up with TRBD1. The CDR3 runs to 14 residues. The germline V gene encodes CDR1 SGHTA and CDR2 FQGNSA. The V gene end was trimmed by 6 bases and the J gene end by 8 bases; junction bases not matched to a gene: 9.

This chain connects TRBV5-1 to TRBJ2-7, with D tentatively TRBD2 (8 bases). The CDR3 loop spans 14 amino acids. Germline lookup yields CDR1 SGHRS and CDR2 YFSETQ. The germline V and J ends were trimmed by 4 bases and 3 bases, with 14 bases remaining between them. CDR3 amino acids: CASSPGGLGYEQYF. DNA for the CDR3: TGCGCCAGCAGCCCAGGGGGACTAGGCTACGAGCAGTACTTC. Full variable domain (missing parts from reference TRBV5-1 and TRBJ2-7): KAGVTQTPRYLIKTRGQQVTLSCSPISGHRSVSWYQQTPGQGLQFLFEYFSETQRNKGNFPGRFSGRQFSNSRSEMNVSTLELGDSALYLCASSPGGLGYEQYFGPGTRLTVT.

The table lists this clonotype with many counts. The CDR3 DNA follows: TGCAGTGCTAAACTACAGGGGAACACTGAAGCTTTCTTT. This encodes CSAKLQGNTEAFF. The chain carries TRBV20-1 and TRBJ1-1; tentatively, D is TRBD1 (6 bases). The CDR3 spans 13 residues. Germline V gives CDR1 DFQATT, CDR2 SNEGSKA (reference sequence). Trimming stripped 4 bases from V and 1 base from J, with 10 bases between.

About this clonotype: This sequence may be a read error, since a much larger clone differs from it by one base. The V and J genes are TRBV12-3 or TRBV12-4 and TRBJ2-1, with TRBD1 as a possible D gene (6 bases). This CDR3 is 15 amino acids long. The CDR3 region is CASSSHLTGNNEQSF. CDR3 nucleotides: TGTGCCAGCAGTAGCCACCTGACAGGAAACAATGAGCAGTCCTTC.

CDR3 coding DNA: TGTGCCAGTAGTACAAGGACAGCGTCCTTCCCTGAAGCTTTCTTT. This gives the protein CASSTRTASFPEAFF. V and J are TRBV19 and TRBJ1-1; weak D call: TRBD1 (6 bases). V lost 4 bases and J 6 bases, leaving 18 bases between the germline ends. CDR1 is LNHDA, CDR2 SQIVND, per germline (reference sequence). This CDR3 is built from 15 residues.

The V and J genes are TRBV5-1 and TRBJ1-1, with D perhaps TRBD1 (6 bases). Trimming stripped 0 bases from V and 7 bases from J, with 13 bases between. The germline gives CDR1 SGHRS, CDR2 YFSETQ. CDR3 length: 14 residues. The CDR3 protein is CASSLERGLGEAFF. The CDR3 nucleotides read TGCGCCAGCAGCTTGGAGCGGGGGCTTGGTGAAGCTTTCTTT.

This clonotype has ten or more counts. This chain links TRBV7-2 with TRBJ2-1, with TRBD2 matching 9 bases. V was pared by 1 base and J by 14 bases, with 12 bases of the junction left unmatched. CDR1 SGHTA and CDR2 FQGNSA come from the germline V gene. This CDR3 is built from 15 residues. CDR3 amino acids: CASSLGSGGPLEKFF. The CDR3 bases are TGTGCCAGCAGCTTAGGTAGCGGGGGCCCCTTGGAGAAGTTCTTC.

This clonotype was seen ten or more times. The chain recombines TRBV28 with TRBJ1-1; D not certain. V gave up 2 bases and J gave up 4 bases, with 8 bases separating them. The CDR3 is made up of 13 amino acids. Germline V gene sequence: CDR1 MDHEN, CDR2 SYDVKM. CDR3 nucleotides: TGTGCCAGCAGTTTAGGTTGGGCCACTGAAGCTTTCTTT. This codes for CASSLGWATEAFF.